Each of the 13 T cell receptor beta chains below was sequenced from the same sample in a study of T cells in Graves' hyperthyroidism and ophthalmopathy. TCR beta CDR3 regions were amplified from RNA transcripts. First-round RT-PCR targeting the TCR CDR3 was performed with the HTBI primer set. TCRdb re-called the multiplex PCR reads with MiXCR, one entry per CDR3 protein. The sample includes approximately 640,000 distinct CDR3 sequences, roughly a sixth of them seen just once. Sequences were obtained from blood. These receptors all stem from a man in his fifties with Graves' hyperthyroidism.

This chain uses TRBV15 with TRBJ2-7; TRBD2 agrees at 9 bases. Unmatched junction bases numbered 4, after V lost 0 bases and J lost 7 bases. Germline values: CDR1 LNHNV, CDR2 YYDKDF (reference sequence). The length of the CDR3 is 14 residues. The CDR3 sequence is CATSRDSGGWEQYF. CDR3 nucleotides: TGTGCCACCAGCAGAGATAGCGGGGGCTGGGAGCAGTACTTC.

This clonotype came up many times. This chain joins TRBV27 and TRBJ2-7; D unclear. The CDR3 consists of 13 residues. The ends were cut back, 2 bases at V and 3 bases at J, with 8 bases in the middle. Germline CDR1 is MNHEY and CDR2 is SMNVEV (reference sequence). The CDR3 bases are TGTGCCAGCAGTTTAACCCCCAGCTACGAGCAGTACTTC. Protein: CASSLTPSYEQYF.

To note about this clonotype: One junction end does not reproduce the germline sequence, and a read error may be involved. The V call is TRBV6-1, the J call TRBJ2-7; 11 bases are a match to TRBD2. From germline, CDR1 is MNHNS and CDR2 SASEGT. This CDR3 is 16 amino acids long. The CDR3 loop is CASSLLAGGVSYEQHF. Here the CDR3 DNA reads TGTGCCAGCAGCCTTTTAGCGGGAGGGGTCTCCTACGAGCAGCACTTC.

V gene TRBV24-1 combines with J gene TRBJ2-7; D possibly uses TRBD1 or TRBD2 (5 bases each). The germline V gene has CDR1 KGHDR and CDR2 SFDVKD. Trimming removed 5 bases at V and 7 bases at J, with 11 bases between. The CDR3 length is 12 residues. CDR3: CATSAGTREQYF. In DNA, the CDR3 is TGTGCCACCAGTGCCGGGACGAGGGAGCAGTACTTC.

This clonotype has at least ten counts. The rearrangement uses TRBV28 and TRBJ1-5; TRBD1 is a possible D gene (6 bases). Germline V gene data show CDR1 as MDHEN and CDR2 as SYDVKM. V was cut by 5 bases and J by 6 bases, with 17 bases left in between. The CDR3 has 15 residues. The DNA for the CDR3 is TGTGCCAGCAGTAACAGGGTTTCGGGCTTTCAGCCCCAGCATTTT. It yields the protein CASSNRVSGFQPQHF.

Note on this clonotype: This may arise from a read error, as a much more abundant clone is one base away. This sequence joins TRBV24-1 and TRBJ2-2, with 8 nucleotides matching TRBD2. Trimming cost V 5 bases and J 4 bases; bases outside gene matches: 5. Germline CDR1 reads KGHDR; CDR2 reads SFDVKD. This CDR3 spans 15 amino acids. In DNA, the CDR3 is TGTGCCACCAGTGCCGCGGGAGGTGCCACCGGGGAGCTGTTTTTT. As protein: CATSAAGGATGELFF.

In its sample, this clonotype was seen many times. V gene TRBV30 combines with J gene TRBJ1-1; D possibly corresponds to TRBD1 (5 bases). The ends were cut back, 0 bases at V and 2 bases at J, with 10 bases in the middle. Germline assignment: CDR1 GTSNPN and CDR2 SVGIG (reference sequence). The CDR3 totals 14 residues. The CDR3 loop reads CAWSVGEANTEAFF. DNA of the CDR3: TGTGCCTGGAGTGTAGGGGAGGCCAACACTGAAGCTTTCTTT.

The gene calls are TRBV28 and TRBJ2-1; 8 nucleotides agree with TRBD1. The CDR3 is made up of 15 amino acids. Per the germline V gene, CDR1 is MDHEN and CDR2 is SYDVKM. V trimming: 6 bases; J trimming: 9 bases; junction bases outside the gene matches: 13. The CDR3: CASREIQGATAEQFF. The DNA of the CDR3 is TGTGCCAGCAGGGAAATTCAGGGGGCAACAGCTGAGCAGTTCTTC. Together with reference TRBV28 and TRBJ2-1, the CDR3 gives the full variable domain: DVKVTQSSRYLVKRTGEKVFLECVQDMDHENMFWYRQDPGLGLRLIYFSYDVKMKEKGDIPEGYSVSREKKERFSLILESASTNQTSMYLCASREIQGATAEQFFGPGTRLTVL.

The chain employs TRBV19 and TRBJ2-7; 12 positions match TRBD2. Trimming took 1 base from V and 5 from J; bases not matched to a gene: 6. The CDR3 runs to 16 residues. Germline CDR1 reads LNHDA; CDR2 reads SQIVND (reference sequence). In nucleotides, the CDR3 is TGTGCCAGTAGTATAGGTGTGACTAGCGGGAGTGACGAGCAGTACTTC. Amino acid sequence: CASSIGVTSGSDEQYF.

This clonotype has ten or more counts. The J gene is TRBJ1-6, the V gene TRBV3-1, with TRBD1 identical over 9 bases. Germline CDR1 is LGHDT and CDR2 is YNNKEL (reference sequence). CDR3 size: 14 residues. J gave up 5 bases and V 6 bases, and 2 bases lay outside the gene matches. CDR3 DNA: TGTGCCAGCAGACGACAGGGGGATAATTCACCCCTCCACTTT. As protein: CASRRQGDNSPLHF. The whole variable domain, filled in from reference TRBV3-1 and TRBJ1-6, reads DTAVSQTPKYLVTQMGNDKSIKCEQNLGHDTMYWYKQDSKKFLKIMFSYNNKELIINETVPNRFSPKSPDKAHLNLHINSLELGDSAVYFCASRRQGDNSPLHFGNGTRLTVT.

The chain has TRBV2 and TRBJ1-1; the match to TRBD1 covers 8 bases. V lost 6 bases, J lost 3 bases, and 6 bases stayed unmatched. This CDR3 has 14 amino acids. Germline V lookup: CDR1 SNHLY, CDR2 FYNNEI. CDR3 sequence (DNA): TGTGCCAGCAGCCTCACAGGGGGTCACACTGAAGCTTTCTTT. Its translation is CASSLTGGHTEAFF.

The chain recombines TRBV29-1 with TRBJ2-7; a possible D gene is TRBD1 (6 bases). Deletions cut 5 bases from V and 3 bases from J, with 14 bases between. CDR3 length equals 13 residues. Germline CDR1 is SQVTM and CDR2 is ANQGSEA. CDR3 sequence reads: CSVYEGQSYEQYF. For the CDR3, the DNA is TGCAGCGTTTACGAAGGACAGAGCTACGAGCAGTACTTC.

This chain connects TRBV12-3 or TRBV12-4 to TRBJ2-7, with a possible D match to TRBD1 (5 bases). The CDR3 is 16 amino acids. With 6 bases removed from V and 3 bases from J, the gap between germline ends came to 21 bases. Written as DNA, the CDR3 is TGTGCCAGCAGCCCAGAACAGGTGTGGGGTTTCTACGAGCAGTACTTC. Its protein is CASSPEQVWGFYEQYF.